This TCR beta chain emerged from a study of blood T cell repertoires in COVID-19. This clone was observed a handful of times. Clones were sequenced by immunoSEQ multiplex PCR, and TCRdb holds only the in-frame ones, with some missing. Among 170,000 or so clones, approximately 87% were seen once, and the ten largest hold about 0.96%. With V trimmed by 2 bases and J by 2 bases, 4 bases remained unmatched. The CDR3 has 15 residues. Germline V gene lookup returns CDR1 SGHAT and CDR2 FQNNGV. Sequencing was done on a sample of peripheral blood. The chain links TRBV11-2 to TRBJ2-3; TRBD1 matches 7 bases. The clonotype comes from a woman between 18 and 29 years old who had recovered from COVID-19. CDR3 nucleotides: TGTGCCAGCAGCTTAACTGGGACAGCCACAGATACGCAGTATTTT. Residues: CASSLTGTATDTQYF. Combining the CDR3 with reference TRBV11-2 and TRBJ2-3 gives the whole variable domain EAGVAQSPRYKIIEKRQSVAFWCNPISGHATLYWYQQILGQGPKLLIQFQNNGVVDDSQLPKDRFSAERLKGVDSTLKIQPAKLEDSAVYLCASSLTGTATDTQYFGPGTRLTVL.